This T cell receptor (beta chain) stems from a study of Tregs in tolerant kidney transplant recipients. In regard to this clone: The antigen remains unidentified.

Regarding the study as a whole: Biological reproducibility was not directly addressed in this study.

TCRdb's copy holds only in-frame clones and misses some; the assay was immunoSEQ multiplex PCR. The table records 85,000 to 95,000 clones, roughly 92% of them present only once. The V gene lost 0 bases and the J gene lost 5 bases, with 10 bases spanning the gap. The CDR3 consists of 15 residues. Germline assignment: CDR1 SGHDN and CDR2 FVKESK. CD4+CD25+CD127- Tregs, CD4+CD25- non-Tregs, CD4 and CD8 cells were sorted. The chain has TRBV14 and TRBJ1-4, with D possibly TRBD1 on 5 matching bases. The TCR sequence derives from a human donor in good health. The sequencing input was CD8+ T cells from blood. This CDR3 reads CASSQEGHINEKLFF. DNA of the CDR3: TGTGCCAGCAGCCAAGAGGGGCACATAAATGAAAAACTGTTTTTT.